This TCR beta chain was sequenced during a study of blood T cell repertoires in COVID-19. Study in general: The samples span acute and convalescent COVID-19 from the United States, Italy and Spain. Sources were T cells, B-cell-depleted T cells, or PBMCs; the material itself was cDNA or gDNA.

J lost 0 bases, V lost 4 bases, and 7 bases had no gene match. CDR1 and CDR2 (germline): SGHDT, YYEEEE. The CDR3 has 17 amino acids. This clone was counted a few times. Original data processing: Amplification of reference gene primers was used by the study to estimate nucleated cell counts. Assay used: immunoSEQ multiplex PCR; TCRdb lists only in-frame clones, some missing. The V and J calls and the clone size are those of that table, but D and trimming were determined from the DNA. The table shows tens of thousands of clones, with roughly 81% occurring only once. The clonotype comes from a man older than 75 with acute or convalescent COVID-19. V usage is TRBV5-6 and J usage is TRBJ1-6, with TRBD1 matching 7 bases. Sequenced material: peripheral blood. The CDR3 coding sequence is TGTGCCAGCAGCCCATCGACAGGGAGCTCCTATAATTCACCCCTCCACTTT. Its translation: CASSPSTGSSYNSPLHF.